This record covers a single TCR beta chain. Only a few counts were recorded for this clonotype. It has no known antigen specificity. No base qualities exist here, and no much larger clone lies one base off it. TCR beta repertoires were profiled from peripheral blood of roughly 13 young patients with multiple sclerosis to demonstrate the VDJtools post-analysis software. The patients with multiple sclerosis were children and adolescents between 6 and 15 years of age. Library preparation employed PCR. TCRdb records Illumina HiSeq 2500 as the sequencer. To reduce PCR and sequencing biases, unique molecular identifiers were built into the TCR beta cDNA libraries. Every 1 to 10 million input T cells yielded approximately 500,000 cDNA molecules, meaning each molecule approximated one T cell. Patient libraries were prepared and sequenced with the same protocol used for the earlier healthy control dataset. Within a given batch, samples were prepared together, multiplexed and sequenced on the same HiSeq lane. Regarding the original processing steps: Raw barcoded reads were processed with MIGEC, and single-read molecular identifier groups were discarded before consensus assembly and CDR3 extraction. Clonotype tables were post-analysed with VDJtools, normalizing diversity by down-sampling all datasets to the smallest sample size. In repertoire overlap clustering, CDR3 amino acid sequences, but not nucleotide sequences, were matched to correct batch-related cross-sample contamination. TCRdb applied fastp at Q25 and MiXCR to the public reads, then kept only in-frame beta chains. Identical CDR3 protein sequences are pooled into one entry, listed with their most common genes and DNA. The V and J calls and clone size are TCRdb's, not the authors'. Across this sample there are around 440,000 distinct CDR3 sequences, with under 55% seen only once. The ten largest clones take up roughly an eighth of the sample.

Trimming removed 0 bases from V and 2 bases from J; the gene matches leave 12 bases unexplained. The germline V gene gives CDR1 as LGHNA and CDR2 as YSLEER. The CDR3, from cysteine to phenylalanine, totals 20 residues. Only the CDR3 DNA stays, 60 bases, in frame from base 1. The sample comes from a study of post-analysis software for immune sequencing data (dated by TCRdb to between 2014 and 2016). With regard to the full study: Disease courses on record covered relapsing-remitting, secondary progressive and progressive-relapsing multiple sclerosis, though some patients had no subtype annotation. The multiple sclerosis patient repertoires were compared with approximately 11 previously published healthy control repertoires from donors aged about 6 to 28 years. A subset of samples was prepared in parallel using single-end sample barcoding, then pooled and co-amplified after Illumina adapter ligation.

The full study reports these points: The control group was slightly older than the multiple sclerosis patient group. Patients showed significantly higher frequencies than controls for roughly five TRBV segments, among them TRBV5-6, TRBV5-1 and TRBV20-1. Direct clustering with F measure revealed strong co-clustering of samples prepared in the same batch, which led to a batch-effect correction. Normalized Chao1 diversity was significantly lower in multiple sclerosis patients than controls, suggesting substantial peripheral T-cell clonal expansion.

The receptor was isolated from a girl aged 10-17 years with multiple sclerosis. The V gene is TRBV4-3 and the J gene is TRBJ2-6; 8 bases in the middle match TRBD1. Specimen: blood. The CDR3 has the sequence CASSQDNQDRVLPGANVLTF. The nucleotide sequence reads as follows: TGCGCCAGCAGCCAAGATAACCAGGACAGGGTCTTGCCTGGGGCCAACGTCCTGACTTTC.